A single T cell receptor beta chain is shown here with its context. The sample comes from a study of OX40 agonist ivuxolimab in advanced cancers. Looking at the study overall: In this trial design, patients received ivuxolimab intravenously at 0.01 to 10 mg/kg every 2 weeks. Prior therapy, whether anti-PD-1, anti-PD-L1 or anti-CTLA-4, was allowed, and 40% had some.

The protocol was immunoSEQ multiplex PCR, while the TCRdb copy is restricted to in-frame clones and leaves out a portion. The data contain 45,000 to 65,000 clones, approximately 87% of them singletons. The source is an adult with an advanced solid tumor such as melanoma, head and neck, liver or kidney cancer. The sequences come from CD4+ or CD8+ T cells sorted from blood, collected in a trial of the OX40 agonist ivuxolimab.

CDR3 nucleotide sequence: TGTGCCAGCAGTTACAATGAGCAGTTCTTC. This translates into CASSYNEQFF. The chain carries TRBV6-4 and TRBJ2-1; D remains unclear. The V end was cut by 5 bases, the J end by 4 bases, with 0 bases between. The CDR3 extends over 10 amino acids. Germline V CDR1 and CDR2: MRHNA, SNTAGT.